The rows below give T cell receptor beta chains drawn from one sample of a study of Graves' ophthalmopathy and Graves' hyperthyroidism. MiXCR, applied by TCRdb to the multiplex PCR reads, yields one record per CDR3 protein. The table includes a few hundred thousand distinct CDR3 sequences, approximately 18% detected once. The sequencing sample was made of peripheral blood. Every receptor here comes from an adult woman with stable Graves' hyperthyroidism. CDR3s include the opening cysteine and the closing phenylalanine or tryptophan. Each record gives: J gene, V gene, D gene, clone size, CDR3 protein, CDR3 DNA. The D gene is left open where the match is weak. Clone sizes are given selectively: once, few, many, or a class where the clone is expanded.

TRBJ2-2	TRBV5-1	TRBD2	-	CASSRLVAGDSGELFF	TGCGCCAGCAGCCGCCTAGTAGCGGGAGATTCCGGGGAGCTGTTTTTT
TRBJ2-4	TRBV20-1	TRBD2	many	CSAWTSGRGDIKYF	TGCAGTGCTTGGACTAGCGGGAGAGGAGACATTAAGTACTTC
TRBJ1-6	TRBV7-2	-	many	CASSSYRGPAYNSPLHF	TGTGCCAGCAGCTCCTATCGGGGGCCCGCCTATAATTCACCCCTCCACTTT
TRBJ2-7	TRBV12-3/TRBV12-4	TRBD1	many	CASSLGQGRYEQYF	TGTGCCAGCAGTTTAGGACAGGGGAGATACGAGCAGTACTTC
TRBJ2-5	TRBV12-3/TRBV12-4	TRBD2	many	CASRPGLAGEAVVETQYF	TGTGCCAGCAGACCGGGACTAGCGGGAGAGGCGGTCGTGGAGACCCAGTACTTC
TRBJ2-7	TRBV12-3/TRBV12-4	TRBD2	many	CASGLAGGSYEQYF	TGTGCCAGCGGATTAGCGGGAGGGTCCTACGAGCAGTACTTC
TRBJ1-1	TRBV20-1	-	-	CSASVFTEAFF	TGCAGTGCTAGTGTGTTCACTGAAGCTTTCTTT
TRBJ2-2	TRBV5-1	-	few	CASSPNRINTGELFF	TGCGCCAGCAGCCCGAACAGGATCAACACCGGGGAGCTGTTTTTT
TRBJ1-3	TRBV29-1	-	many	CSVRRGSGNTIYF	TGCAGCGTCCGGAGAGGCTCTGGAAACACCATATATTTT
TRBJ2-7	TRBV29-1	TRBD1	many	CSALRWMTGDPYEQYF	TGCAGCGCCCTTCGGTGGATGACAGGGGACCCATACGAGCAGTACTTC
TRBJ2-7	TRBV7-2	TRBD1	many	CASSLAPPGQGGGYEQYF	TGTGCCAGCAGCTTAGCCCCACCGGGACAGGGTGGAGGCTACGAGCAGTACTTC
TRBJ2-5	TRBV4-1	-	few	CASSDILTGKETQYF	TGCGCCAGCAGCGATATACTAACAGGGAAAGAGACCCAGTACTTC
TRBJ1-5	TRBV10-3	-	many	CAISESFEPQHF	TGTGCCATCAGTGAGTCGTTTGAGCCCCAGCATTTT
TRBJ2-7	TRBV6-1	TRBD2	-	CASSGLAGGLNWDEQYF	TGTGCCAGCAGCGGATTAGCGGGAGGACTTAATTGGGACGAGCAGTACTTC
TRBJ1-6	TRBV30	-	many	CAWSLGYRPLHF	TGTGCCTGGAGTTTGGGGTATCGGCCCCTCCACTTT
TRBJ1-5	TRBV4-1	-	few	CASSDRQDNQPQHF	TGCGCCAGCAGCGATCGACAGGACAATCAGCCCCAGCATTTT
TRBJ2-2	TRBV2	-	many	CASSVGTANTGELFF	TGTGCCAGCAGTGTTGGGACGGCGAACACCGGGGAGCTGTTTTTT
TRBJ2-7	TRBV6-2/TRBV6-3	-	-	CASSGLRDLPYEQYF	TGTGCCAGCAGCGGACTGAGGGACTTACCCTACGAGCAGTACTTC
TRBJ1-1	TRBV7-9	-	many	CASSSVGLNTEAFF	TGTGCCAGCAGCTCCGTGGGCCTGAACACTGAAGCTTTCTTT